This T cell receptor (beta chain) came from a study of T cell clonality in common variable immunodeficiency. Sequencing input was equivalent genomic DNA from CVID and controls. The repertoire was sequenced with immunoSEQ multiplex PCR; TCRdb's copy has only in-frame clones and lacks some. In total the sample includes more than 30,000 clones, none of them seen once. This clone was counted ten times or more. The sequence runs out 3 residues before the end of the CDR3; the remainder is reconstructed from the germline J gene. Germline CDR1 is MDHEN and CDR2 is SYDVKM. This CDR3 has 16 amino acids. Sequenced sample: peripheral blood mononuclear cells. The clonotype originates from a person aged 18-69 years in good health. The rearrangement joins TRBV28 to TRBJ1-1; a weak D match, TRBD1 (5 bases). CDR3 sequence reads: CASILGTGLAGGKAFF. The CDR3 DNA, read in part, is TGTGCCAGCATCCTAGGGACGGGACTAGCGGGAGGGAAG. The variable domain in full, with the rest retrieved from reference TRBV28 and TRBJ1-1, is DVKVTQSSRYLVKRTGEKVFLECVQDMDHENMFWYRQDPGLGLRLIYFSYDVKMKEKGDIPEGYSVSREKKERFSLILESASTNQTSMYLCASILGTGLAGGKAFFGQGTRLTVV.